This T cell receptor beta chain emerged from a study of cytomegalovirus exposure and HLA in healthy donors. Study-level findings and limits: Sequencing probably produced one cluster of sequence variants that were highly shared. Prior analysis indicated that the majority of TCR beta V segments exhibited productivity approximately 87% or approximately 30% of the time. Several of the most significant clusters appeared linked to common viral pathogens, based on a later analysis.

The primer mix had 60 Vbeta and 13 Jbeta primers. Clones were sequenced by immunoSEQ multiplex PCR, and TCRdb holds only the in-frame ones, with some missing. The sample carries some 120,000 clones, roughly 78% recorded once. Concerning this clone itself: Its specificity is unknown.

With V trimmed by 0 bases and J by 4 bases, 9 bases remained unmatched. This CDR3 is 16 amino acids long. Germline-derived CDR1 and CDR2 are SGHRS and YFSETQ. The sequenced sample consisted of PBMCs. The chain is built from TRBV5-1 and TRBJ2-7, with 8 bases identical to TRBD2. The receptor was isolated from a man younger than 40 in good health and CMV-seronegative. Written as DNA, the CDR3 is TGCGCCAGCAGCTTGGAAATGACGGGGGGGCCTTACGAGCAGTACTTC. This encodes CASSLEMTGGPYEQYF.